These T cell receptor beta chains were read from a single sample in a study of blood T cell repertoires in COVID-19. The assay was immunoSEQ multiplex PCR, and TCRdb's table has in-frame clones only and misses some. Of over 200,000 clones detected, about 89% appear once; the ten largest clones hold 0.95% to 1.5%. The sequenced sample consisted of PBMCs or T cells enriched from blood (not recorded which). The source is a human donor in a cohort exposed to, infected with or recovered from COVID-19 (not recorded which). The donor label of this sample is uncertain. The conserved cysteine and the conserved F or W are not part of the CDR3 here. Expanded clones get a size class; other rows say once, few or many, or leave the size out.

clone_size j_call v_call cdr3_aa
. TRBJ2-5 TRBV7-9 ASTTGSGVYQETQY
. TRBJ2-2 TRBV28 ASSSPQAGLATGELF
. TRBJ1-4 TRBV7-6 ASSLTAGNEKLF
. TRBJ1-2 TRBV2 ASSETGFGYGYT
. TRBJ2-7 TRBV4-2 ASSQARDFEQY
. TRBJ2-7 TRBV27 ASSLAGTLAHEQY
. TRBJ2-2 TRBV3-1/TRBV3-2 ASSQVLGLSSLTGELF
. TRBJ2-3 TRBV9 ASSASGIRRLTDTQY
. TRBJ2-1 TRBV11-2 ASSFLRQGIYNEQF
. TRBJ2-3 TRBV11-2 ASSFWGPSDTQY
. TRBJ2-7 TRBV19 ASSLRRLEGGAFYEQY
. TRBJ1-6 TRBV4-2 ASSQRQGPDSPLH
. TRBJ2-4 TRBV30 AWSDKRGGKNIQY
. TRBJ1-1 TRBV19 ASSIRGGIGAF
. TRBJ1-1 TRBV7-2 ASSLEGVGTEAF
. TRBJ2-2 TRBV5-1 ASSRTDANTGELF
. TRBJ1-2 TRBV21-1 ASSNKQVGYT
. TRBJ1-2 TRBV5-4 ASSLVGRGRGGYT
once TRBJ1-2 TRBV30 AWSHGQGPAFIYGYT
. TRBJ1-5 TRBV18 ASSPLAGNEQPQH
. TRBJ1-4 TRBV11-2 ASSSGGAVDEKLF
. TRBJ2-5 TRBV1 TSSQDLLAAAKETQY
. TRBJ1-1 TRBV5-1 ASSPRQGRMNTEAF
. TRBJ1-5 TRBV12-3/TRBV12-4 ASSFSRGQPQH
. TRBJ1-1 TRBV7-2 ASSLVAGTGDTEAF
once TRBJ2-5 TRBV19 ASSIGGGETQY
once TRBJ2-7 TRBV6-5 ASRRDPAGFYEQY
. TRBJ1-1 TRBV3-1/TRBV3-2 ASSPNSTGQGMNTEAF
. TRBJ1-5 TRBV6-6 ASSLDRRPPYSNQPQH
. TRBJ1-2 TRBV29-1 SVLDIYGYT
. TRBJ1-1 TRBV7-9 ASSAPPGQGAFEAF
. TRBJ2-7 TRBV30 ACWPGQDTYEQY
. TRBJ2-7 TRBV5-1 ASSVVRPGQGGGEQY
once TRBJ2-1 TRBV30 AWTRGAGNEQF
. TRBJ2-1 TRBV19 ASSGLAVYNEQF
. TRBJ1-4 TRBV6-5 ASSDTTTNEKLF
. TRBJ1-1 TRBV5-1 ASSFEVNTEAF
. TRBJ1-5 TRBV27 ASSLAGKLNQPQH
. TRBJ1-4 TRBV30 AWSRGQSNEKLF
. TRBJ1-1 TRBV27 ASSLVKNTEAF
few TRBJ2-5 TRBV5-4 ASSSIFRSPGLLQETQY
. TRBJ1-1 TRBV6-5 ASSYKRGYTEAF
many TRBJ2-1 TRBV25-1 ASRGRGRTGEQF
. TRBJ1-4 TRBV11-2 ASSALAGPPGKLF
. TRBJ1-2 TRBV12-3/TRBV12-4 ASSHGTGLYT